This T cell receptor (beta chain) emerged from a study of CD8+CD57+ T cells in acquired aplastic anemia. The CDR3 is made up of 15 amino acids. The ends lost 2 bases at V and 6 bases at J; junction bases unmatched: 6. Germline-derived CDR1 and CDR2 are SGDLS and YYNGEE. This clonotype was counted between two and nine times. The TCR beta profiling, which covered VDJ combination and CDR3 sequence, was carried out using genomic DNA as the template. TCRdb redid the calling of the reads with MiXCR, one entry per CDR3 protein. The sample has 60,000 to 75,000 distinct CDR3 sequences, around 50% seen once. Source material: sorted CD4+, CD8+, or CD8+CD57+ T cells (not recorded which) from PBMCs. The V and J genes are TRBV9 and TRBJ2-3; TRBD2 matches at 10 bases. The sequence was obtained from a human donor in good health, serving as a control. The CDR3 sequence: CASSVKAGGPDTQYF. DNA for the CDR3: TGTGCCAGCAGCGTTAAAGCGGGAGGGCCTGATACGCAGTATTTT.